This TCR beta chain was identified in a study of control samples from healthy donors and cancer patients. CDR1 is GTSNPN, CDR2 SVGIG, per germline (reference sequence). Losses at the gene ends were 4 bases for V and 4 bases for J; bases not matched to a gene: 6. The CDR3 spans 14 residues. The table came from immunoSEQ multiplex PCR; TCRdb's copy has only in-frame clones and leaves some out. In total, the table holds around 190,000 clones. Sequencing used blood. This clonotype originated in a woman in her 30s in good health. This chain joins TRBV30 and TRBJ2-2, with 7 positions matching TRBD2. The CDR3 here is CAWTPGGSTGELFF. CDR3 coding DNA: TGTGCCTGGACCCCGGGGGGATCCACCGGGGAGCTGTTTTTT.